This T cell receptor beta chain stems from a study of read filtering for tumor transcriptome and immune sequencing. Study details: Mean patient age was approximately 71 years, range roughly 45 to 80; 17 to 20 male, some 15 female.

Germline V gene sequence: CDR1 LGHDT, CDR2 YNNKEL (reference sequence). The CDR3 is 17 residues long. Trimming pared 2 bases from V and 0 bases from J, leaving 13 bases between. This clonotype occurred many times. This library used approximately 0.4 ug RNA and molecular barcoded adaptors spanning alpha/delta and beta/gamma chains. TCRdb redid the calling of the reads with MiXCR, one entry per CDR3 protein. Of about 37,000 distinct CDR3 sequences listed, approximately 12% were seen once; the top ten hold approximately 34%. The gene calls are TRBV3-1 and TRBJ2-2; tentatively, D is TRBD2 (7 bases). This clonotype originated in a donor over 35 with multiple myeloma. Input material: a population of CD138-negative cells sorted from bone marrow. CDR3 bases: TGTGCCAGCAGCCAAACCGGAGGGGGGGCGAACACCGGGGAGCTGTTTTTT. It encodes CASSQTGGGANTGELFF. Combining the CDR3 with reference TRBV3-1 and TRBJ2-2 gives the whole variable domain DTAVSQTPKYLVTQMGNDKSIKCEQNLGHDTMYWYKQDSKKFLKIMFSYNNKELIINETVPNRFSPKSPDKAHLNLHINSLELGDSAVYFCASSQTGGGANTGELFFGEGSRLTVL.